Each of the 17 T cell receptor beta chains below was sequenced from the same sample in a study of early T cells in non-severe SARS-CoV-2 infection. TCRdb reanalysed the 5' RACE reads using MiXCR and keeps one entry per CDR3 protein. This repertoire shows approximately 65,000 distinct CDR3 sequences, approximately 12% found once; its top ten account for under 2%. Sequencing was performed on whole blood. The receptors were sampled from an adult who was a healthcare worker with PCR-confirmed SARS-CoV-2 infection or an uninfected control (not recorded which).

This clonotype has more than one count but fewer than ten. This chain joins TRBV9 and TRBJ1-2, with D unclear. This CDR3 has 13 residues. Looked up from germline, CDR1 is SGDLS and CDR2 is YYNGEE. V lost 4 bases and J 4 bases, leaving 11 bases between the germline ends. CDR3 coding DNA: TGTGCCAGCAGCCCCGGACTGGGCTATGGCTACACCTTC. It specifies CASSPGLGYGYTF.

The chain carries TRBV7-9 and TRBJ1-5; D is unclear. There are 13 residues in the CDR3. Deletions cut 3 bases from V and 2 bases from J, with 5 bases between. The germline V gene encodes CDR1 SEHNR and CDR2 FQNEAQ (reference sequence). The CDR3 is CASSFKGNQPQHF. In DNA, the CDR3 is TGTGCCAGCAGCTTTAAGGGCAATCAGCCCCAGCATTTT.

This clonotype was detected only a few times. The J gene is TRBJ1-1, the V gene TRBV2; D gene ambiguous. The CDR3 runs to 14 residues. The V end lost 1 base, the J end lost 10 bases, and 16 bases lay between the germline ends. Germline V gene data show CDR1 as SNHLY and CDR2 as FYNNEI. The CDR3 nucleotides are TGTGCCAGCAGTGAAGAGTCCGACACGGGGAGAGCTTTCTTT. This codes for CASSEESDTGRAFF.

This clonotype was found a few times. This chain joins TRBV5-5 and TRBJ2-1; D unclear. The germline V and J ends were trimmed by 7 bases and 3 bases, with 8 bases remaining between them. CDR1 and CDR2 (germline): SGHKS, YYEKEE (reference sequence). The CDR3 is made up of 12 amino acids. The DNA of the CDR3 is TGTGCCAGCGAACAAAACTACAATGAGCAGTTCTTC. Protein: CASEQNYNEQFF.

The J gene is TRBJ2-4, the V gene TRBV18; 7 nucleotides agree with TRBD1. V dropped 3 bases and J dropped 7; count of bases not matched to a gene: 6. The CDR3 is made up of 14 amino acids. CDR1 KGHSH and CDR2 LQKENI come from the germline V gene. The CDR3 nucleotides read TGTGCCAGCTCACCGCCGGGACAGAATAACATTCAGTACTTC. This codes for CASSPPGQNNIQYF.

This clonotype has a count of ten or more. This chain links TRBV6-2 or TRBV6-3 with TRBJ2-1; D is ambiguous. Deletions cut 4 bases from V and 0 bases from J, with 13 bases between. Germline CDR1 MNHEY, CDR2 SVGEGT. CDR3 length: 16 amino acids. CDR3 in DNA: TGTGCCAGCAGTTCGCCAGTTACCCGCTCCTACAATGAGCAGTTCTTC. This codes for CASSSPVTRSYNEQFF.

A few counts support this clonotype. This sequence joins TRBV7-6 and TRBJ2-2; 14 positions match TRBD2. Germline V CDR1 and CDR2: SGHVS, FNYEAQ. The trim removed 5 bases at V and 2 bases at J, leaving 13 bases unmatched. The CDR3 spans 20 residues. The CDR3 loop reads CASSTPWRTSGGPNTGELFF. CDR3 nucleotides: TGTGCCAGCAGCACCCCATGGCGGACTAGCGGGGGGCCAAACACCGGGGAGCTGTTTTTT.

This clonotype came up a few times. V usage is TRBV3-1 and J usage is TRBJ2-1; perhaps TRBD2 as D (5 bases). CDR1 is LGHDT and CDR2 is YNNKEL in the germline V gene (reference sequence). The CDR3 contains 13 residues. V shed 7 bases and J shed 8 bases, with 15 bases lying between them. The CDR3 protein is CASKESGWDEQFF. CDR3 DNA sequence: TGTGCCAGCAAAGAAAGCGGTTGGGATGAGCAGTTCTTC.

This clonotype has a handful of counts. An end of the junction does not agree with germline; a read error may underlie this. The CDR3 is CASREAGGLRNEQFF. DNA of the CDR3: TGTGCCAGCAGGGAAGCGGGGGGGCTTCGCAATGAGCAGTTCTTC. V and J are TRBV6-1 and TRBJ2-1, with 10 positions matching TRBD2. The CDR3 contains 15 residues. Germline values: CDR1 MNHNS, CDR2 SASEGT.

CDR3 in amino acids: CASTPSRGMRSYEQYF. CDR3 DNA sequence: TGTGCCAGCACCCCGTCTAGGGGTATGCGCTCCTACGAGCAGTACTTC. The chain employs TRBV13 and TRBJ2-7; tentatively, D is TRBD1 (5 bases). Germline lookup yields CDR1 PRHDT and CDR2 FYEKMQ (reference sequence). The CDR3 is made up of 16 amino acids. With 7 bases removed from V and 0 bases from J, the gap between germline ends came to 19 bases.

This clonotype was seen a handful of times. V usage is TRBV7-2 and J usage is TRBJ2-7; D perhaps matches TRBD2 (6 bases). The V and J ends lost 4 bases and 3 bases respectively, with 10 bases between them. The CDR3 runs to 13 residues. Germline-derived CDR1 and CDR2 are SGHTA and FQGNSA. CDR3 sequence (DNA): TGTGCCAGCAGCTCGACTAGGAGCTACGAGCAGTACTTC. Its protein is CASSSTRSYEQYF.

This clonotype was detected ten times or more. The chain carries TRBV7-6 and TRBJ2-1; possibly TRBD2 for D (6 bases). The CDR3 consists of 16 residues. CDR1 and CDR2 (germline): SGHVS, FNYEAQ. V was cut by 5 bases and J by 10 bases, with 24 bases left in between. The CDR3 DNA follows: TGTGCCAGCAGCCCGAAACTCTCCGGGAGCCGGGGGGAGCAGTTCTTC. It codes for CASSPKLSGSRGEQFF.

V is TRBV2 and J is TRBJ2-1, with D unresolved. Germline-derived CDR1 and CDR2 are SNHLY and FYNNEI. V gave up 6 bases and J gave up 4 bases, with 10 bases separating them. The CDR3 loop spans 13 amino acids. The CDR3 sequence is CASRETGYNEQFF. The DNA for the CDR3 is TGTGCCAGCAGGGAAACTGGATACAATGAGCAGTTCTTC. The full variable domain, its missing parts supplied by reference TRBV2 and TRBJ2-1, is EPEVTQTPSHQVTQMGQEVILRCVPISNHLYFYWYRQILGQKVEFLVSFYNNEISEKSEIFDDQFSVERPDGSNFTLKIRSTKLEDSAMYFCASRETGYNEQFFGPGTRLTVL.

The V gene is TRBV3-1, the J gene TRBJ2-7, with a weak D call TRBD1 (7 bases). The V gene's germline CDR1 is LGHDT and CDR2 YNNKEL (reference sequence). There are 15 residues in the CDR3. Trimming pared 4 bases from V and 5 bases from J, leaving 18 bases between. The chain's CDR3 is CASSPPSQGRHEQYF. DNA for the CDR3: TGTGCCAGCAGCCCCCCTTCACAGGGGAGGCACGAGCAGTACTTC.

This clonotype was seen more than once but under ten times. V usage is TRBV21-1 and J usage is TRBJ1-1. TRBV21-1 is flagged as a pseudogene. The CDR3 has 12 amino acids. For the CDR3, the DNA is TGTGCCAGCAGCAAAGTGAACACTGAAGCTTTCTTT. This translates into CASSKVNTEAFF.

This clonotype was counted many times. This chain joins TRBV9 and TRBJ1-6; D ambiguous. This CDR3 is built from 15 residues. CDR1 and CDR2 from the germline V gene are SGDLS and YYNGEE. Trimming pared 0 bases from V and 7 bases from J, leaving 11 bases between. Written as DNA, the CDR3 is TGTGCCAGCAGCGTAGGGGTCAGTCCCAATTCACCCCTCCACTTT. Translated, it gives CASSVGVSPNSPLHF.

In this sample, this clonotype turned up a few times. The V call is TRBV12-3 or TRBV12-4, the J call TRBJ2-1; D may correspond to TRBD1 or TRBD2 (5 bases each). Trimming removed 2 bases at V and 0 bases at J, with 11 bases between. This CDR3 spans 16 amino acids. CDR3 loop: CASSLSRGGSYNEQFF. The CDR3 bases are TGTGCCAGCAGTTTATCGAGGGGCGGCTCCTACAATGAGCAGTTCTTC.